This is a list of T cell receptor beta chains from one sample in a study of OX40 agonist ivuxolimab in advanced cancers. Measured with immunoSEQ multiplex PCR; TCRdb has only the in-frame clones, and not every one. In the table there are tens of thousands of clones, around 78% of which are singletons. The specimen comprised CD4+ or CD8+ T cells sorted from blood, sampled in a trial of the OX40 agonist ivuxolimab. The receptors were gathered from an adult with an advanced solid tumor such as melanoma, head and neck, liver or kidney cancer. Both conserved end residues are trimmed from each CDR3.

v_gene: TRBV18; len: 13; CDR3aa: ASSLGQGENSPLH
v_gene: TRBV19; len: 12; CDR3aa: ASSIRDRDTEAF
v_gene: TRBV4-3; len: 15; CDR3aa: ASSQDEGQGPNYGYT
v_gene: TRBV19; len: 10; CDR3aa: ASSIRGRPQH
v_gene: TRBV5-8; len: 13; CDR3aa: ASSFGLAVNNEQF
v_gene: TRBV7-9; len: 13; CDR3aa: ASSPGLAGDNEQF
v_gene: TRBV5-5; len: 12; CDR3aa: ASSLEGTSYEQY
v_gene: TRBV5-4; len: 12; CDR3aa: ASSLISGGGEQF
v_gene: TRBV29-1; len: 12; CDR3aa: SVGLQPNTGELF
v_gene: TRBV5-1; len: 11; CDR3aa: ASSPISPYGYT
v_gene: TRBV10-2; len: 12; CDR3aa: ASLPIVGDTEAF
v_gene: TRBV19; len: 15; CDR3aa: ASSTPGRLSSYNEQF
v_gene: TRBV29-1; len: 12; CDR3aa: SVRTDGRQETQY
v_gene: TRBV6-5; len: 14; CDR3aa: ASSYSGQGSFSPLH
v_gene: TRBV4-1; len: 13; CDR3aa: ASSHKTGEGTEAF